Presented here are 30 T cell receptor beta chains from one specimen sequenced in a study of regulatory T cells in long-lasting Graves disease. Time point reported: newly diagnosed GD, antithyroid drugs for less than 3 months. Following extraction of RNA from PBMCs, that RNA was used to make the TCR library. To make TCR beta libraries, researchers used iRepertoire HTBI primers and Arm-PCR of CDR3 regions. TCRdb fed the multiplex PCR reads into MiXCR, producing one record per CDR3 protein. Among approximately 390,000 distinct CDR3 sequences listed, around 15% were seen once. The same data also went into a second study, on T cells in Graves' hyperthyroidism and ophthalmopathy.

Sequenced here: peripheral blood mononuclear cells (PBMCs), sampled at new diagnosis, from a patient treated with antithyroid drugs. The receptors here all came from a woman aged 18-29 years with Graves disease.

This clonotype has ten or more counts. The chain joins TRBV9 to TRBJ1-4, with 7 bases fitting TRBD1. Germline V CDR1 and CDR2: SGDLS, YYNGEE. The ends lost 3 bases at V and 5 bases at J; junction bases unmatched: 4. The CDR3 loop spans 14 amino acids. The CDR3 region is CASSAGGANEKLFF. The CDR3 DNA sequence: TGTGCCAGCAGCGCAGGGGGTGCAAATGAAAAACTGTTTTTT. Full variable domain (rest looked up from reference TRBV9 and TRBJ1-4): DSGVTQTPKHLITATGQRVTLRCSPRSGDLSVYWYQQSLDQGLQFLIQYYNGEERAKGNILERFSAQQFPDLHSELNLSSLELGDSALYFCASSAGGANEKLFFGSGTQLSVL.

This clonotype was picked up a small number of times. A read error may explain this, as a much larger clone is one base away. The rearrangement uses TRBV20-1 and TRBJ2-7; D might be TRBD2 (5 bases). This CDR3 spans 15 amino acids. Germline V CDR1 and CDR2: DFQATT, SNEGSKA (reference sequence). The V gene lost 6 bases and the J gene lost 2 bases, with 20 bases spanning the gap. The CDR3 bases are TGCAGTGCAGTTCCCAGGACTGGCCCCGCCTACGAGCAGTACTTC. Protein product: CSAVPRTGPAYEQYF.

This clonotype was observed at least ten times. The CDR3: CASSFGGSVYEQFF. The CDR3 DNA follows: TGTGCCAGCAGTTTCGGCGGGAGTGTCTATGAGCAGTTCTTC. J is TRBJ2-1 and V is TRBV12-3 or TRBV12-4, with 7 bases identical to TRBD2. The CDR3 runs 14 residues. Germline trimming cut 3 bases from V and 8 bases from J; bases unmatched to any gene: 7.

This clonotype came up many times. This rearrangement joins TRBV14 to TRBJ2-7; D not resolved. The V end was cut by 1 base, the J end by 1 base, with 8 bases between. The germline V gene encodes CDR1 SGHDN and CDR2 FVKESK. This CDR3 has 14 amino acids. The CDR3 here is CASSQVAGSYEQYF. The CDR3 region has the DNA TGTGCCAGCAGCCAAGTCGCAGGATCCTACGAGCAGTACTTC.

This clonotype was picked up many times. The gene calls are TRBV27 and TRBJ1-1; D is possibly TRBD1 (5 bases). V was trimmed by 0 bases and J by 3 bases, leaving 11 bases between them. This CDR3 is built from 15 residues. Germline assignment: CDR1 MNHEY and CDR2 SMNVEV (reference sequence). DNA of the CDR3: TGTGCCAGCAGTTTATCGAGGGGACTGGACACTGAAGCTTTCTTT. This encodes CASSLSRGLDTEAFF.

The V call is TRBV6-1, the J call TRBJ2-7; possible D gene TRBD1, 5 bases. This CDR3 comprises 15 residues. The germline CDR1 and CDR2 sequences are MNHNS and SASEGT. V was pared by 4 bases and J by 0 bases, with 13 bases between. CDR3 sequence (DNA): TGTGCCAGCAGTGTTTTCGGACAAAGCTCCTACGAGCAGTACTTC. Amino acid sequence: CASSVFGQSSYEQYF.

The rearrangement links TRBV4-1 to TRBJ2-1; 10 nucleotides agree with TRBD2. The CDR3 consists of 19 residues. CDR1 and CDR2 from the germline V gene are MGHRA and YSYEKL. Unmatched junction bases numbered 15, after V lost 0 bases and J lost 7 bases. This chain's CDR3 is CASSQDRGLKREGENEQFF. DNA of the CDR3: TGCGCCAGCAGCCAAGATAGGGGGTTGAAGCGGGAGGGCGAAAATGAGCAGTTCTTC.

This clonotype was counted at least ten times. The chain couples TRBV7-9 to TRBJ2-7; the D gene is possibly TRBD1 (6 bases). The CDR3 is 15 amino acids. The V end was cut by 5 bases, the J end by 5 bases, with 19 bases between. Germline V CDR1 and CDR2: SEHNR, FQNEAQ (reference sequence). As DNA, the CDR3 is TGTGCCAGCAGCCCGTGGACAGTGGAAGCCCACGAGCAGTACTTC. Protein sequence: CASSPWTVEAHEQYF.

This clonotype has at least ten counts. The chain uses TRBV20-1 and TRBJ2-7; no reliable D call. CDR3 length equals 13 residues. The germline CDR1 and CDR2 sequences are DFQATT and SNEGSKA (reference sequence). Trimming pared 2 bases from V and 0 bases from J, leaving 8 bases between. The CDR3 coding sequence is TGCAGTGCTAGAAATCCTAACTCCTACGAGCAGTACTTC. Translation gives CSARNPNSYEQYF.

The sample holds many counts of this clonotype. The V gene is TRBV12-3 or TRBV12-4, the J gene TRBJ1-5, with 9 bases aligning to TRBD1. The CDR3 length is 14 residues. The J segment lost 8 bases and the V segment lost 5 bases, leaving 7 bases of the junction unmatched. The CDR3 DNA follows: TGTGCCAGCAGTGGCACAGGGGGCAGGGAGCCCCAGCATTTT. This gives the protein CASSGTGGREPQHF.

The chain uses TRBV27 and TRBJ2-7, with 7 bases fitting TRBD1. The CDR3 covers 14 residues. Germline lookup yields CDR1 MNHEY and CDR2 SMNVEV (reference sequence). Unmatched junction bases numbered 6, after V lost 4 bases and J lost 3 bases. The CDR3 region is CASSSGTESYEQYF. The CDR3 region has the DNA TGTGCCAGCAGTTCGGGGACAGAGAGCTACGAGCAGTACTTC.

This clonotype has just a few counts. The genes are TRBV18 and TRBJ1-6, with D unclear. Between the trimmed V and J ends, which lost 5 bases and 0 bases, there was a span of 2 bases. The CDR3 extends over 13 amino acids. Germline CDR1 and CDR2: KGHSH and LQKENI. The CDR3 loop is CASSGSYNSPLHF. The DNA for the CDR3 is TGTGCCAGCTCAGGCTCCTATAATTCACCCCTCCACTTT.

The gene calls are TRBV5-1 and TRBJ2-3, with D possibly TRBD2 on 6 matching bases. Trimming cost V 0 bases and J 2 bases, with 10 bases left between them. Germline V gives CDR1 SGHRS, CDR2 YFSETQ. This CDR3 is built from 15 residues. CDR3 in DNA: TGCGCCAGCAGCTTGGGGGACTTCTTCACAGATACGCAGTATTTT. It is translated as CASSLGDFFTDTQYF.

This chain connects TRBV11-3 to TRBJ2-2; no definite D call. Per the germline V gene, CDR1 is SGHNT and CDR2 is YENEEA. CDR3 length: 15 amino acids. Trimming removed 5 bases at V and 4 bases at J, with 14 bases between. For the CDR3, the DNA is TGTGCCAGCAGCCCCCGAGCAGATGGCACCGGGGAGCTGTTTTTT. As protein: CASSPRADGTGELFF. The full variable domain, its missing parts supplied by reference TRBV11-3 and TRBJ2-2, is EAGVVQSPRYKIIEKKQPVAFWCNPISGHNTLYWYLQNLGQGPELLIRYENEEAVDDSQLPKDRFSAERLKGVDSTLKIQPAELGDSAVYLCASSPRADGTGELFFGEGSRLTVL.

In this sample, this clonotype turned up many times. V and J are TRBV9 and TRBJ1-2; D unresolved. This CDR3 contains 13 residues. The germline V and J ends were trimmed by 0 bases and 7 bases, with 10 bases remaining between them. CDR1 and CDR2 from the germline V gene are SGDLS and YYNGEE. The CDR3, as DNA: TGTGCCAGCAGCGTAGTAGGGTTCGGTGGCTACACCTTC. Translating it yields CASSVVGFGGYTF.

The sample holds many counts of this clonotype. The CDR3 reads CASSGGPRYEQYF. The CDR3 coding sequence is TGTGCCAGCAGTGGGGGTCCTCGCTACGAGCAGTACTTC. V usage is TRBV6-1 and J usage is TRBJ2-7; D is ambiguous. CDR3 length: 13 amino acids. V lost 4 bases and J lost 3, with 10 bases in between. Germline assignment: CDR1 MNHNS and CDR2 SASEGT.

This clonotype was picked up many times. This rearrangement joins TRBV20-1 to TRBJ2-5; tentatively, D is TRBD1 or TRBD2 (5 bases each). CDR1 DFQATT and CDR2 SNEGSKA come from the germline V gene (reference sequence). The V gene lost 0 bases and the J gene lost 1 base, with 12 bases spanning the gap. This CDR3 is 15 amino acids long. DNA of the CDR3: TGCAGTGCTAGAGATCCTCGGGACCCCCAAGAGACCCAGTACTTC. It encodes CSARDPRDPQETQYF.

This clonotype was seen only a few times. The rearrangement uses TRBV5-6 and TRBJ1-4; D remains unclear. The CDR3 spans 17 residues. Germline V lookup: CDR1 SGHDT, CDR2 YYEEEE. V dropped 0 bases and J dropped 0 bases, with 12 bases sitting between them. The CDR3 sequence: CASSLGRWAATNEKLFF. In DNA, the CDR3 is TGTGCCAGCAGCTTGGGACGGTGGGCAGCAACTAATGAAAAACTGTTTTTT. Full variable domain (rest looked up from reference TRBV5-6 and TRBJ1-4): DAGVTQSPTHLIKTRGQQVTLRCSPKSGHDTVSWYQQALGQGPQFIFQYYEEEERQRGNFPDRFSGHQFPNYSSELNVNALLLGDSALYLCASSLGRWAATNEKLFFGSGTQLSVL.

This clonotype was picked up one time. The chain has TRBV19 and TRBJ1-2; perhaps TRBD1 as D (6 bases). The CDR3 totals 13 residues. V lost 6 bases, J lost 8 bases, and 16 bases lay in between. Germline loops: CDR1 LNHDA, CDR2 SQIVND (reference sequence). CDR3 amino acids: CASRRGNRDGYTF. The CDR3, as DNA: TGTGCCAGTAGAAGGGGTAACAGGGACGGCTACACCTTC. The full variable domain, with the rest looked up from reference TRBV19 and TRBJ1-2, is DGGITQSPKYLFRKEGQNVTLSCEQNLNHDAMYWYRQDPGQGLRLIYYSQIVNDFQKGDIAEGYSVSREKKESFPLTVTSAQKNPTAFYLCASRRGNRDGYTFGSGTRLTVV.

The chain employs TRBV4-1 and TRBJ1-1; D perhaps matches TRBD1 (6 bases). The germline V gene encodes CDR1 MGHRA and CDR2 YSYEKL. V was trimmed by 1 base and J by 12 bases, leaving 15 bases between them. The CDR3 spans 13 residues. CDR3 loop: CASSQAGQMRPFF. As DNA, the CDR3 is TGCGCCAGCAGCCAAGCCGGACAGATGAGGCCTTTCTTT.

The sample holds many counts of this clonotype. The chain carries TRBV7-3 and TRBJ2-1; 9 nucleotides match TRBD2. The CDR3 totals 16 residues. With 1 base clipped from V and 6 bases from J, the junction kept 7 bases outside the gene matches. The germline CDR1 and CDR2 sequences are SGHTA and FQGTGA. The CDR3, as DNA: TGTGCCAGCAGCTTAAGTAGGGATAGCGGGAGCAATGAGCAGTTCTTC. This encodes CASSLSRDSGSNEQFF.

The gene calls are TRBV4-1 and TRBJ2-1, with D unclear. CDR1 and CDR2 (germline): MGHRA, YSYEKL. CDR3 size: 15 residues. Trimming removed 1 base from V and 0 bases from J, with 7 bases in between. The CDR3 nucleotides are TGCGCCAGCAGCCAAGTACCGAGCTCCTACAATGAGCAGTTCTTC. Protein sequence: CASSQVPSSYNEQFF.

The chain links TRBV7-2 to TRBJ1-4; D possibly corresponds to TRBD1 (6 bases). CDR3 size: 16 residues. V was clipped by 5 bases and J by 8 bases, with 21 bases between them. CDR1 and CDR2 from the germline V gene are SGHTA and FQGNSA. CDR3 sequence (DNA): TGTGCCAGCAGCCGCCGTGTAGGGGGTGTTGGGGAAAAACTGTTTTTT. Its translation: CASSRRVGGVGEKLFF.

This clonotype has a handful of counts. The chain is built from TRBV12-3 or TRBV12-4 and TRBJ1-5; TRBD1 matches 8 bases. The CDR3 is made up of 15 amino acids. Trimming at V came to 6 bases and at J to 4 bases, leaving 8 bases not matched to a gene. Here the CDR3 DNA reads TGTGCCAGCAGGCTATACGGACAGGGAAATCAGCCCCAGCATTTT. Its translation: CASRLYGQGNQPQHF.

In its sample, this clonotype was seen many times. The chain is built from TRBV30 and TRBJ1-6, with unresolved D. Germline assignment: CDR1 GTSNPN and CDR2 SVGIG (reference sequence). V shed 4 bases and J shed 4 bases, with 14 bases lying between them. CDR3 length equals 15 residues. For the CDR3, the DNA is TGTGCCTGGAATGCAGTTAGCGGATATAATTCACCCCTCCACTTT. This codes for CAWNAVSGYNSPLHF.

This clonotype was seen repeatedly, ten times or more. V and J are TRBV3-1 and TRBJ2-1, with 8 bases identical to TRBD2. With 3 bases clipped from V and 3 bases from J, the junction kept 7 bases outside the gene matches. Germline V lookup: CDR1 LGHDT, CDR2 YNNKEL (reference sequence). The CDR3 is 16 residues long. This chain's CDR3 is CASSHHGGGIYNEQFF. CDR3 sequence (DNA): TGTGCCAGCAGCCACCACGGGGGGGGGATCTACAATGAGCAGTTCTTC.

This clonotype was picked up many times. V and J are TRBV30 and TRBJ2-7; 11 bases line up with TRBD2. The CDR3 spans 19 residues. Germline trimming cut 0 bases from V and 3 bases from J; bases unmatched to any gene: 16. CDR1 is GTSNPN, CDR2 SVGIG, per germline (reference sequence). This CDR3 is CAWSVLGVPRLAGHYEQYF. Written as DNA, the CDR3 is TGTGCCTGGAGTGTACTTGGGGTTCCTCGACTAGCGGGACACTACGAGCAGTACTTC.

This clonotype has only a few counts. The CDR3 loop reads CASSPGVLVEQYF. DNA of the CDR3: TGTGCCAGCTCGCCAGGCGTACTGGTCGAGCAGTACTTC. The rearrangement links TRBV18 to TRBJ2-7; D is undetermined. The germline V gene encodes CDR1 KGHSH and CDR2 LQKENI. V was trimmed by 6 bases and J by 6 bases, leaving 15 bases between them. This CDR3 comprises 13 residues.

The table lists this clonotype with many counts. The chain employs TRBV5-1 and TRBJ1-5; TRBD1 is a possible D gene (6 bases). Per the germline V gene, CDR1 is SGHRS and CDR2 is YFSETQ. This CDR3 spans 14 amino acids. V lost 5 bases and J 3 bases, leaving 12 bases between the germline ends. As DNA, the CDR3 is TGCGCCAGCAGTCCTTCAGGGGCCAATCAGCCCCAGCATTTT. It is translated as CASSPSGANQPQHF.

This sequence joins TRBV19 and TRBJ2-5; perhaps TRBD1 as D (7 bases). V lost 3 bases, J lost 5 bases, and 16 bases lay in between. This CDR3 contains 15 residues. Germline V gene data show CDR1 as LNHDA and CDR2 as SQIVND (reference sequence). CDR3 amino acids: CASSIRGGGAETQYF. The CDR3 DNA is TGTGCCAGTAGTATTAGAGGAGGGGGCGCGGAGACCCAGTACTTC.